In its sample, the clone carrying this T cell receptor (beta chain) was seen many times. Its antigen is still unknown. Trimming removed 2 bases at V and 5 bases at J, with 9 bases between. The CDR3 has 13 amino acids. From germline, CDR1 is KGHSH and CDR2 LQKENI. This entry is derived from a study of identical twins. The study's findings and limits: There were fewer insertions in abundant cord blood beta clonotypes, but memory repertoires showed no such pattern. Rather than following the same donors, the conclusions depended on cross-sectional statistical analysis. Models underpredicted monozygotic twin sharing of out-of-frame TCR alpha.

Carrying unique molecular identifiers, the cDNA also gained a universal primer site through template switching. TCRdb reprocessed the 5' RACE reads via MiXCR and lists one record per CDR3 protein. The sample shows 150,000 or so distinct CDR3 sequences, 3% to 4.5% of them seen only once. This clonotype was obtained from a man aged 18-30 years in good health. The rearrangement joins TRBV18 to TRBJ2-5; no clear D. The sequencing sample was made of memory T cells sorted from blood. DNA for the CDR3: TGTGCCAGCTCACCATTGGTGGAGGAGACCCAGTACTTC. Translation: CASSPLVEETQYF.